Presented here are 14 T cell receptor beta chains from one specimen sequenced in a study of shared clonotypes between healthy human individuals. Some clones are missing from TCRdb's copy, which holds only in-frame ones; the method was immunoSEQ multiplex PCR. The sample includes roughly 1,100,000 clones, under 80% of them seen just once. Sequenced material: memory CD4+ T cells sorted from blood. The subset: CD45RA-negative fraction. These receptors were collected from a man younger than 35 in good health.

V is TRBV6-7 and J is TRBJ2-6; 9 bases fit TRBD1. TRBV6-7 has ORF status, its function being uncertain. Germline trimming cut 5 bases from V and 4 bases from J; bases unmatched to any gene: 9. This CDR3 is built from 17 residues. CDR3 in DNA: TGTGCCAGCAGTGCTACAGGGGGCCCTAGGGGGGCCAACGTCCTGACTTTC. Translated: CASSATGGPRGANVLTF.

V gene TRBV4-1 combines with J gene TRBJ1-2; D perhaps matches TRBD1 (6 bases). CDR1 is MGHRA and CDR2 is YSYEKL in the germline V gene. Between the trimmed V and J ends, which lost 0 bases and 2 bases, there was a span of 13 bases. The CDR3 sequence is 16 residues long. The CDR3 DNA reads as TGCGCCAGCAGCCAAGATTGGGGCAGGGGAAACTATGGCTACACCTTC. It is translated as CASSQDWGRGNYGYTF.

This chain uses TRBV28 with TRBJ2-3, with D perhaps given as TRBD1 or TRBD2 (5 bases each). CDR3 length: 15 residues. V shed 2 bases and J shed 4 bases, with 13 bases lying between them. Germline V gene sequence: CDR1 MDHEN, CDR2 SYDVKM. This chain's CDR3 is CASSLAGTAADTQYF. CDR3 bases: TGTGCCAGCAGTTTAGCAGGGACCGCCGCAGATACGCAGTATTTT.

The chain links TRBV11-2 to TRBJ1-1; D call uncertain. The CDR3 has 13 amino acids. Germline V gives CDR1 SGHAT, CDR2 FQNNGV. The V end lost 5 bases, the J end lost 3 bases, and 10 bases lay between the germline ends. This chain's CDR3 is CASSKLRDTEAFF. Written as DNA, the CDR3 is TGTGCCAGCAGCAAGCTACGGGACACTGAAGCTTTCTTT. The full variable domain, completed using reference TRBV11-2 and TRBJ1-1, is EAGVAQSPRYKIIEKRQSVAFWCNPISGHATLYWYQQILGQGPKLLIQFQNNGVVDDSQLPKDRFSAERLKGVDSTLKIQPAKLEDSAVYLCASSKLRDTEAFFGQGTRLTVV.

The V gene is TRBV19, the J gene TRBJ1-5, with TRBD1 as a possible D gene (6 bases). Germline CDR1 and CDR2: LNHDA and SQIVND (reference sequence). The CDR3 extends over 14 amino acids. The V end was cut by 5 bases, the J end by 3 bases, with 11 bases between. CDR3 loop: CASSVDRPNQPQHF. In DNA form, the CDR3 reads TGTGCCAGTAGTGTTGACAGGCCCAATCAGCCCCAGCATTTT.

The chain couples TRBV6-1 to TRBJ1-4; 8 nucleotides line up with TRBD1. The V gene end was trimmed by 5 bases and the J gene end by 11 bases; junction bases not matched to a gene: 7. Germline CDR1 and CDR2: MNHNS and SASEGT. CDR3 length: 13 residues. DNA for the CDR3: TGTGCCAGCAGTCCCGAGAGGACAGGGAAACTGTTTTTT. It is translated as CASSPERTGKLFF.

This rearrangement joins TRBV10-3 to TRBJ1-6; 8 bases map to TRBD1. The CDR3 sequence is 15 residues long. Trimming removed 6 bases from V and 10 bases from J; junction bases left unmatched: 11. CDR1 is ENHRY, CDR2 SYGVKD, per germline. DNA for the CDR3: TGTGCCATCAGGAATCAGGGGGCGGGAGGCTCACCCCTCCACTTT. It specifies CAIRNQGAGGSPLHF.

The chain carries TRBV27 and TRBJ1-2; D remains unclear. V gave up 1 base and J gave up 5 bases, with 8 bases separating them. Germline CDR1 reads MNHEY; CDR2 reads SMNVEV (reference sequence). This CDR3 spans 13 amino acids. CDR3 in amino acids: CASSLYGWYGYTF. CDR3 DNA sequence: TGTGCCAGCAGTTTATACGGATGGTATGGCTACACCTTC.

This chain uses TRBV5-6 with TRBJ2-3, with D tentatively TRBD1 (5 bases). The CDR3 sequence is 16 residues long. V shed 2 bases and J shed 2 bases, with 15 bases lying between them. Germline values: CDR1 SGHDT, CDR2 YYEEEE. The CDR3 DNA follows: TGTGCCAGCAGCTTATGGGCCCTCAGGGCCACAGATACGCAGTATTTT. Translated, it gives CASSLWALRATDTQYF.

This clone has only a few counts. The chain's CDR3 is CSVWGDRGLGSGNTIYF. In DNA, the CDR3 is TGCAGCGTTTGGGGCGACAGGGGCTTGGGCTCTGGAAACACCATATATTTT. The chain is built from TRBV29-1 and TRBJ1-3; 8 nucleotides match TRBD1. With 5 bases clipped from V and 0 bases from J, the junction kept 12 bases outside the gene matches. Germline CDR1 and CDR2: SQVTM and ANQGSEA. CDR3 length: 17 residues.

This CDR3 is CASRARIGTDTQYF. The CDR3 coding sequence is TGTGCCAGCAGGGCTCGGATCGGCACAGATACGCAGTATTTT. The rearrangement joins TRBV6-5 to TRBJ2-3; D not certain. The CDR3 length is 14 residues. Deletions cut 6 bases from V and 1 base from J, with 11 bases between. Germline-derived CDR1 and CDR2 are MNHEY and SVGAGI.

The rearrangement links TRBV7-2 to TRBJ2-5; 7 bases align to TRBD2. Trimming cost V 5 bases and J 7 bases; bases outside gene matches: 10. CDR3 length equals 14 residues. Germline V gives CDR1 SGHTA, CDR2 FQGNSA. CDR3 sequence (DNA): TGTGCCAGCAGCATAAGCGGGATCTCGGGGACCCAGTACTTC. Translated, it gives CASSISGISGTQYF.

Turning to this clone: Other DNA sequences in the sample encode the same CDR3. The V gene is TRBV19, the J gene TRBJ2-7; TRBD1 is a possible D gene (6 bases). Trimming cost V 6 bases and J 0 bases, with 12 bases left between them. Germline loops: CDR1 LNHDA, CDR2 SQIVND (reference sequence). The CDR3 has 14 residues. The CDR3 protein is CASSRGRDSYEQYF. CDR3 in DNA: TGTGCCAGTAGCAGGGGACGGGACTCCTACGAGCAGTACTTC. The complete variable domain, with remaining parts taken from reference TRBV19 and TRBJ2-7, reads DGGITQSPKYLFRKEGQNVTLSCEQNLNHDAMYWYRQDPGQGLRLIYYSQIVNDFQKGDIAEGYSVSREKKESFPLTVTSAQKNPTAFYLCASSRGRDSYEQYFGPGTRLTVT.

This clone was seen a few times. The chain is built from TRBV2 and TRBJ2-5, with D uncertain. The CDR3 is 12 residues long. CDR1 and CDR2 (germline): SNHLY, FYNNEI. The V gene lost 4 bases and the J gene lost 5 bases, with 8 bases spanning the gap. CDR3 sequence: CASSGSSETQYF. Here the CDR3 DNA reads TGTGCCAGCAGTGGAAGCTCGGAGACCCAGTACTTC. Full variable domain (outside the CDR3, taken from reference TRBV2 and TRBJ2-5): EPEVTQTPSHQVTQMGQEVILRCVPISNHLYFYWYRQILGQKVEFLVSFYNNEISEKSEIFDDQFSVERPDGSNFTLKIRSTKLEDSAMYFCASSGSSETQYFGPGTRLLVL.